Listed here are 10 T cell receptor beta chains from one sample, sequenced in a study of blood T cells in healthy people across ages. Next came a second PCR, run for about 7 to 12 cycles, which used a sample-barcoded 5' primer along with a J-beta primer mix. Via MiXCR, TCRdb re-called the 5' RACE reads, giving one row per CDR3 protein. This table has about 1.8 million distinct CDR3 sequences, 49% appearing once. The sample was blood. These receptors all come from a woman in her thirties or forties in good health.

This clonotype was observed once. V gene TRBV20-1 combines with J gene TRBJ2-3; 10 nucleotides align to TRBD2. CDR3 length: 14 amino acids. Unmatched junction bases numbered 3, after V lost 4 bases and J lost 2 bases. Germline V gives CDR1 DFQATT, CDR2 SNEGSKA (reference sequence). The CDR3 bases are TGCAGTGCTACACTAGCGGGGATCACAGATACGCAGTATTTT. Residues: CSATLAGITDTQYF.

The chain couples TRBV2 to TRBJ2-1, with D tentatively TRBD2 (6 bases). V gave up 2 bases and J gave up 3 bases, with 11 bases separating them. The CDR3 consists of 15 residues. Germline V gene lookup returns CDR1 SNHLY and CDR2 FYNNEI. This CDR3 is CASSERAGSYNEQFF. CDR3 nucleotides: TGTGCCAGCAGTGAAAGGGCGGGGAGCTACAATGAGCAGTTCTTC. The full variable domain, its missing parts supplied by reference TRBV2 and TRBJ2-1, is EPEVTQTPSHQVTQMGQEVILRCVPISNHLYFYWYRQILGQKVEFLVSFYNNEISEKSEIFDDQFSVERPDGSNFTLKIRSTKLEDSAMYFCASSERAGSYNEQFFGPGTRLTVL.

The V call is TRBV9, the J call TRBJ1-2, with 7 positions matching TRBD1. Germline trimming cut 3 bases from V and 0 bases from J; bases unmatched to any gene: 5. This CDR3 comprises 15 residues. The V gene's germline CDR1 is SGDLS and CDR2 YYNGEE. CDR3 DNA: TGTGCCAGCAGCGCACAGGGGCTGACTAACTATGGCTACACCTTC. Translated, it gives CASSAQGLTNYGYTF.

CDR3 sequence (DNA): TGTGCCAGCAGTGAACTAGGGATAGCCGAGCAGTACTTC. Protein: CASSELGIAEQYF. The chain has TRBV6-1 and TRBJ2-7; no firm D call. Germline V gene lookup returns CDR1 MNHNS and CDR2 SASEGT. The CDR3 has 13 amino acids. V was shortened by 2 bases and J by 6 bases, with 11 bases between the two germline ends.

Turning to this clonotype: Germline and junction disagree at one end, which may indicate a read error. The chain links TRBV9 to TRBJ1-2; TRBD1 might be the D (5 bases). Germline V gives CDR1 SGDLS, CDR2 YYNGEE. This CDR3 is built from 12 residues. CDR3 coding DNA: TGTGTCAGCAGCGCCTCAAAGGGGAGCTACACCTTC. Its translation is CVSSASKGSYTF. The full variable domain, completed using reference TRBV9 and TRBJ1-2, is DSGVTQTPKHLITATGQRVTLRCSPRSGDLSVYWYQQSLDQGLQFLIQYYNGEERAKGNILERFSAQQFPDLHSELNLSSLELGDSALYFCVSSASKGSYTFGSGTRLTVV.

The chain recombines TRBV27 with TRBJ2-7, with D hard to call. Deletions cut 0 bases from V and 0 bases from J, with 6 bases between. The CDR3 totals 14 residues. The germline gives CDR1 MNHEY, CDR2 SMNVEV (reference sequence). CDR3 sequence: CASSLSPVSYEQYF. The CDR3 DNA is TGTGCCAGCAGTTTATCTCCAGTCTCCTACGAGCAGTACTTC.

The chain uses TRBV7-7 and TRBJ2-1; 9 nucleotides match TRBD1. Germline V gene data show CDR1 as SSHAT and CDR2 as FNYEAQ (reference sequence). The length of the CDR3 is 14 residues. The DNA of the CDR3 is TGTGCTAGCGCCCCCGGGACAGGGTACAATGAGCAGTTCTTC. It encodes CASAPGTGYNEQFF.

The chain carries TRBV7-3 and TRBJ2-4, with D perhaps TRBD1 (6 bases). The end of the DNA is better explained by TRBJ2-5, so the J call may be wrong. Looked up from germline, CDR1 is SGHTA and CDR2 is FQGTGA. This CDR3 contains 15 residues. Written as DNA, the CDR3 is TGTGCCAGCAGCCAAACTGGGACACTCCGGGAGACCCAGTACTTC. This translates into CASSQTGTLRETQYF.

Only a few counts were recorded for this clonotype. V gene TRBV27 combines with J gene TRBJ2-7; 7 nucleotides line up with TRBD1. Losses at the gene ends were 6 bases for V and 0 bases for J; bases not matched to a gene: 8. This CDR3 has 15 residues. Germline V gene sequence: CDR1 MNHEY, CDR2 SMNVEV (reference sequence). For the CDR3, the DNA is TGTGCCAGCAGACCCCTGGACAGGAGCTCCTACGAGCAGTACTTC. This translates into CASRPLDRSSYEQYF.

V usage is TRBV27 and J usage is TRBJ2-1, with 10 positions matching TRBD2. The CDR3 totals 16 residues. Germline V gene lookup returns CDR1 MNHEY and CDR2 SMNVEV (reference sequence). The junction had 6 bases not matched to a gene; V was cut back by 0 bases and J by 7 bases. The CDR3 nucleotides are TGTGCCAGCAGTTTATCGGGAAGCGGGGGGGGTAATGAGCAGTTCTTC. It encodes CASSLSGSGGGNEQFF.